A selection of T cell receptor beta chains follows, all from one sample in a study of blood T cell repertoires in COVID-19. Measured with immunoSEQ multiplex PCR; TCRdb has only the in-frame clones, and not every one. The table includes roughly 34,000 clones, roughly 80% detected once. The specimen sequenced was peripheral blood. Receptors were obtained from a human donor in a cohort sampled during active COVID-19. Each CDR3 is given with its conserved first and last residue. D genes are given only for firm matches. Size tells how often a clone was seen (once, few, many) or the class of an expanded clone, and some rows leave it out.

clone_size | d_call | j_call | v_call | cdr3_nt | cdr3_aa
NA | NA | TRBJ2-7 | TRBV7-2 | TGTGCCAGCAGCTTATTTGGCCCTCCGGCGGGAAGGTACTTC | CASSLFGPPAGRYF
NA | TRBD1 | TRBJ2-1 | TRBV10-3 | TGTGCCATCAGCCGACAGGGGACTGAGCAGTTCTTC | CAISRQGTEQFF
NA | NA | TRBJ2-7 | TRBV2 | TGTGCCACCTCGACTGATTCCTACGAGCAGTACTTC | CATSTDSYEQYF
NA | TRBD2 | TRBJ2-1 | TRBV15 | TGTGCCACCAGCAGAGGAATGGGGGGGTATGAGCAGTTCTTC | CATSRGMGGYEQFF
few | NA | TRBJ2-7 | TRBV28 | TGTGCCAGCAGTATCGGAGGGGGCGCGATTTACGAGCAGTACTTC | CASSIGGGAIYEQYF
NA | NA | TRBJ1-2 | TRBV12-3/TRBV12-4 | TGTGCCAGCAGTTTCCTCTCTAGTGATGGCTACACCTTC | CASSFLSSDGYTF
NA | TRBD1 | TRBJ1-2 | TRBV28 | TGTGCCAGCAGTTTATCGGCCCCACAGGGGGCTTACTATGGCTACACCTTC | CASSLSAPQGAYYGYTF
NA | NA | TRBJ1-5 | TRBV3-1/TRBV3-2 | TGTGCCAGCAGCCATGGGGGCGCAGGAAGCAATCAGCCCCAGCATTTT | CASSHGGAGSNQPQHF
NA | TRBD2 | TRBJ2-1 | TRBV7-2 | TGTGCCAGCAGCCGGCGGACTAGCGGGGGGGGGAATGAGCAGTTCTTC | CASSRRTSGGGNEQFF
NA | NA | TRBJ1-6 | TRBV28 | TGTGCCAGCAGTTTAGGACCGACAGCAATTAATTCACCCCTCCACTTT | CASSLGPTAINSPLHF
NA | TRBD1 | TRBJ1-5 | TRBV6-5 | TGTGCCAGCAGAAAAGACAGGGTCCAGCCCCAGCATTTT | CASRKDRVQPQHF